This TCR beta chain was profiled in a study of PD-L1 blockade in urothelial cancer. Study as a whole: Researchers found blood samples held a median of approximately 150,000 T cells.

The time point denotes: peripheral blood 6 weeks after treatment start. TCRdb keeps only in-frame clones here, not all; method: immunoSEQ multiplex PCR. The data hold about 120,000 clones, with about 89% observed a single time. Germline-derived CDR1 and CDR2 are GTSNPN and SVGIG (reference sequence). V dropped 1 base and J dropped 7; count of bases not matched to a gene: 10. CDR3 length equals 15 residues. Sequencing was performed on PBMCs, taken around atezolizumab (anti-PD-L1) treatment. This TCR came from a man in his sixties with urothelial cancer. The chain is built from TRBV30 and TRBJ2-1, with 7 bases lining up with TRBD2. The CDR3 protein is CAWSAIGTGGNEQFF. The DNA for the CDR3 is TGTGCCTGGAGTGCAATCGGGACGGGGGGAAATGAGCAGTTCTTC.